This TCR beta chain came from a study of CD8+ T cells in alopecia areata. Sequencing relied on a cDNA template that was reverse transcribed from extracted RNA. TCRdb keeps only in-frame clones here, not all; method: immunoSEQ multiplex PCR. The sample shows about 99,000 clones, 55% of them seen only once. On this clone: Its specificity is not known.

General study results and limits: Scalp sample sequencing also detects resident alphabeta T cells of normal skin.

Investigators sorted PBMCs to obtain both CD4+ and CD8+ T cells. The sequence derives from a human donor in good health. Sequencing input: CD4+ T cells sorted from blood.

CDR3 in DNA: TGTGCCAGCAGTTGGACGGAGGGGACCCAGTACTTC. Its translation is CASSWTEGTQYF. This rearrangement joins TRBV7-6 to TRBJ2-5; perhaps TRBD2 as D (6 bases). Germline V gives CDR1 SGHVS, CDR2 FNYEAQ. The CDR3 sequence is 12 residues long. Trimming shortened V by 6 bases and J by 7 bases, and 12 bases separated the two germline ends.